The 11 T cell receptor beta chains presented below share a single source sample, sequenced in a study of cytomegalovirus exposure and HLA in healthy donors. PCR used 60 Vbeta primers and 13 Jbeta primers. The data were produced by immunoSEQ multiplex PCR, yet TCRdb's version contains in-frame clones alone and is incomplete. The sample lists under 100,000 clones; around 80% were seen once. Material: PBMCs. These receptors were collected from a man aged 30 to 45 in good health and CMV-seronegative.

As DNA, the CDR3 is TGTGCCAGCAGCGAGGGGACGACAGGGAATCAGCCCCAGCATTTT. This sequence encodes CASSEGTTGNQPQHF. The genes are TRBV9 and TRBJ1-5, with TRBD1 matching over 7 bases. The J segment lost 4 bases and the V segment lost 3 bases, leaving 7 bases of the junction unmatched. Germline lookup yields CDR1 SGDLS and CDR2 YYNGEE. This CDR3 contains 15 residues.

The chain links TRBV7-6 to TRBJ2-7; 8 bases line up with TRBD2. Germline V gives CDR1 SGHVS, CDR2 FNYEAQ. With V trimmed by 5 bases and J by 0 bases, 6 bases remained unmatched. There are 15 residues in the CDR3. The CDR3 sequence is CASSLETSVSYEQYF. CDR3 nucleotide sequence: TGTGCCAGCAGCCTAGAGACTAGCGTCTCCTACGAGCAGTACTTC.

The chain joins TRBV10-3 to TRBJ2-7, with D unresolved. The germline V gene has CDR1 ENHRY and CDR2 SYGVKD. V lost 3 bases and J lost 4, with 10 bases in between. The CDR3 contains 13 residues. Written as DNA, the CDR3 is TGTGCCATCAGTGACGTGAACCTATACGAGCAGTACTTC. This codes for CAISDVNLYEQYF.

The rearrangement uses TRBV28 and TRBJ2-4; a weak D match, TRBD2 (6 bases). The CDR3 is made up of 15 amino acids. From germline, CDR1 is MDHEN and CDR2 SYDVKM. Deletions cut 3 bases from V and 1 base from J, with 10 bases between. CDR3 in DNA: TGTGCCAGCAGTTTTTCGGGAGCGGCCAAAAACATTCAGTACTTC. It codes for CASSFSGAAKNIQYF.

The V and J genes are TRBV6-5 and TRBJ1-1; D not resolved. Germline values: CDR1 MNHEY, CDR2 SVGAGI. The CDR3 sequence is 16 residues long. V lost 0 bases to trimming and J lost 0 bases, with 11 bases between them. CDR3 in amino acids: CASSYSSVFLNTEAFF. Written as DNA, the CDR3 is TGTGCCAGCAGTTACTCGTCCGTTTTTCTGAACACTGAAGCTTTCTTT.

The chain couples TRBV30 to TRBJ2-7; D is possibly TRBD1 (6 bases). Trimming left V 5 bases short and J 7 bases short, with 12 bases between. The germline V gene encodes CDR1 GTSNPN and CDR2 SVGIG (reference sequence). The CDR3 contains 11 residues. The CDR3 sequence is CAWGTLREQYF. The CDR3 region has the DNA TGTGCCTGGGGGACACTTCGGGAGCAGTACTTC.

With regard to this clone: An end of the junction differs from the germline gene, which may be a read error. The V gene is TRBV7-9, the J gene TRBJ2-3; no clear D gene. Germline V CDR1 and CDR2: SEHNR, FQNEAQ (reference sequence). This CDR3 region has 12 residues. CDR3 in amino acids: CSSSSTSDTQYF. The CDR3 DNA sequence: TGTTCCAGCAGCTCGACATCAGATACGCAGTATTTT.

The chain uses TRBV11-2 and TRBJ2-5; no reliable D call. Germline CDR1 SGHAT, CDR2 FQNNGV. Trimming pared 5 bases from V and 5 bases from J, leaving 3 bases between. The CDR3 length is 10 residues. CDR3 DNA: TGTGCCAGCAGCCTCGAGACCCAGTACTTC. Translating it yields CASSLETQYF.

The V call is TRBV7-2, the J call TRBJ2-2; the D is unclear. The CDR3 contains 13 residues. Germline lookup yields CDR1 SGHTA and CDR2 FQGNSA. Trimming removed 5 bases from V and 1 base from J, with 5 bases in between. CDR3 region: CASSPKNTGELFF. For the CDR3, the DNA is TGTGCCAGCAGCCCCAAGAACACCGGGGAGCTGTTTTTT.

The chain joins TRBV5-4 to TRBJ1-4, with a possible D match to TRBD1 (5 bases). V was cut by 2 bases and J by 3 bases, with 14 bases left in between. The CDR3 has 16 residues. Germline V gene data show CDR1 as SGHNT and CDR2 as YYREEE (reference sequence). The CDR3 loop is CASSLRGFTANEKLFF. Written as DNA, the CDR3 is TGTGCCAGCAGCTTACGGGGGTTTACGGCTAATGAAAAACTGTTTTTT.

CDR3 nucleotides: TGCGCCAGCAGCCCATCACTTTTGACAGGACTGAACCTCTATGGCTACACCTTC. Residues: CASSPSLLTGLNLYGYTF. The genes are TRBV4-3 and TRBJ1-2, with D maybe TRBD1 (6 bases). Germline CDR1 is LGHNA and CDR2 is YSLEER. V lost 4 bases and J lost 4, with 25 bases in between. CDR3 size: 18 residues.